The clone carrying this T cell receptor beta chain has only a few counts. What it recognizes is unknown. This sample stems from a study of shared clonotypes between healthy human individuals. Whole-study findings and limits: Expectations were that clonotype sharing among donors would be affected by sequencing depth.

V lost 3 bases and J lost 4, with 12 bases in between. CDR3 length equals 14 residues. CDR1 and CDR2 from the germline V gene are MDHEN and SYDVKM. The team ran DNA from unsorted PBMCs on ten immunoSEQ deep assay plates for sequencing. Generated by immunoSEQ multiplex PCR, the TCRdb table keeps only in-frame clones and is missing some. The sample lists hundreds of thousands of clones, around three quarters occurring once. V and J are TRBV28 and TRBJ2-5; TRBD1 is a possible D gene (6 bases). This clonotype originated in a woman aged 40 to 50 in good health. Some clones in this sample may be carry-over from other donors' samples. The sample was PBMCs. CDR3 sequence: CASSFGQGRETQYF. The DNA of the CDR3 is TGTGCCAGCAGTTTTGGGCAGGGGAGAGAGACCCAGTACTTC.